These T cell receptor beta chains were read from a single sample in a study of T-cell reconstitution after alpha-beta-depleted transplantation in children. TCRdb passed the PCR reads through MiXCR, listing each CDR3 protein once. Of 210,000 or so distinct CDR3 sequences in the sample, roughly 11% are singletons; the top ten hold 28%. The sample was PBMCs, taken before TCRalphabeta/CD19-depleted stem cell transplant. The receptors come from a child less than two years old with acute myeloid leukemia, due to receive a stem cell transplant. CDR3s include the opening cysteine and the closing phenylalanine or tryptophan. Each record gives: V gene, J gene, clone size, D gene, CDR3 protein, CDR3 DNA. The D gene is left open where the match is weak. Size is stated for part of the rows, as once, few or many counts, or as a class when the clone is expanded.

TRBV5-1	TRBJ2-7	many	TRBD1	CASSNPSGRDSPYEQYF	TGCGCCAGCAGCAATCCCTCAGGCCGGGACAGCCCCTACGAGCAGTACTTC
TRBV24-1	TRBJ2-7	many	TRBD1	CATSDSGTGDYEQYF	TGTGCCACCAGTGATTCCGGGACAGGGGACTACGAGCAGTACTTC
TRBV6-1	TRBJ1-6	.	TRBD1	CASTQMFRQGASNSPLHF	TGTGCCAGCACTCAGATGTTCCGACAGGGGGCGAGTAATTCACCCCTCCACTTT
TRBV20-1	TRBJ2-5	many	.	CSALEETQYF	TGCAGTGCCTTGGAGGAGACCCAGTACTTC
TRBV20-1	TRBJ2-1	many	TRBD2	CCARDRFRTSGYNEQFF	TGCTGTGCTAGAGATCGGTTTAGGACTAGCGGATACAATGAGCAGTTCTTC
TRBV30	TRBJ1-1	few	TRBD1	CAWRGQGIAEAFF	TGTGCCTGGAGGGGACAGGGGATCGCTGAAGCTTTCTTT
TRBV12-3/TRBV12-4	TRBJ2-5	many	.	CASSTTIGVLETQYF	TGTGCCAGCAGTACCACAATTGGGGTCTTGGAGACCCAGTACTTC
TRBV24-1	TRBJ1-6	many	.	CATSGETKWYNSPLHF	TGTGCCACCAGTGGCGAAACTAAGTGGTATAATTCACCCCTCCACTTT
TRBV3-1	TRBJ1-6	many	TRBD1	CASSSTGGNSPLHF	TGTGCCAGCAGCTCCACAGGGGGCAATTCACCCCTCCACTTT
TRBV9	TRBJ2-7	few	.	CASSVEVSGNEQYF	TGTGCCAGCAGCGTAGAAGTGAGTGGGAACGAGCAGTACTTC
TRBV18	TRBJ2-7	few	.	CASSLPGSAKKYF	TGTGCCAGCTCACTCCCAGGGAGCGCCAAGAAGTACTTC
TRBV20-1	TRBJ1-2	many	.	CSARARSPGDGYTF	TGCAGTGCTAGAGCCCGATCTCCAGGGGATGGCTACACCTTC
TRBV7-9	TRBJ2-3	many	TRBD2	CASRLTSGRASDTQYF	TGTGCCAGCAGGTTGACTAGCGGGAGGGCCTCGGATACGCAGTATTTT
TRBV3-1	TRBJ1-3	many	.	CASSRKSPADSYSGNTIYF	TGTGCCAGCAGCCGCAAATCCCCAGCGGACAGCTACTCTGGAAACACCATATATTTT
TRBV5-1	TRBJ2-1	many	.	CASSLRFSYNEQFF	TGCGCCAGCAGCTTGAGGTTCTCCTACAATGAGCAGTTCTTC
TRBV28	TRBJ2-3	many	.	CASSFRLTDTQYF	TGTGCCAGCAGTTTCAGGCTCACAGATACGCAGTATTTT
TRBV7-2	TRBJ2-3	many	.	CASSLMQGGDTQYF	TGTGCCAGCAGCTTAATGCAGGGTGGGGATACGCAGTATTTT
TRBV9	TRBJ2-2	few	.	CASSPSVRTGELFF	TGTGCCAGCAGCCCCTCGGTTAGGACCGGGGAGCTGTTTTTT
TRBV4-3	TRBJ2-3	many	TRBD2	CASSQGLAGGPPQDTQYF	TGCGCCAGCAGCCAAGGACTAGCGGGAGGGCCTCCACAAGATACGCAGTATTTT
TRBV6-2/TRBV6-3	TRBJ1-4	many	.	CASTNGGINEKLFF	TGTGCCAGCACCAATGGGGGCATCAATGAAAAACTGTTTTTT
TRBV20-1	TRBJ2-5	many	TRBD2	CSAPGLAETQYF	TGCAGTGCGCCGGGACTAGCAGAGACCCAGTACTTC
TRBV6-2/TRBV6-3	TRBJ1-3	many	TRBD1	CASSSWDSASGNTTYF	TGTGCCAGCAGTTCCTGGGACAGCGCCTCTGGAAACACCACATATTTT
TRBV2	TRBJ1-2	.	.	CASSKGAGTGYTF	TGTGCCAGCAGTAAAGGGGCAGGGACCGGCTACACCTTC
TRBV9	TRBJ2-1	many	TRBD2	CASSETSGSSYNEQFF	TGTGCCAGCAGCGAGACTAGCGGGAGCTCCTACAATGAGCAGTTCTTC
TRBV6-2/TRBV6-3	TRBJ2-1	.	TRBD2	CASSPSGRGNEQFF	TGTGCCAGCAGTCCTAGCGGGAGAGGTAATGAGCAGTTCTTC
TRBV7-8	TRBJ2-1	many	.	CASSLDFDEQFF	TGTGCCAGCAGCTTAGACTTTGATGAGCAGTTCTTC
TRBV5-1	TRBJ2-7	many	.	CASSLETPWEQYF	TGCGCCAGCAGCTTGGAAACACCTTGGGAGCAGTACTTC
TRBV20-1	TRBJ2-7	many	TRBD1	CSASYRGPEQYF	TGCAGTGCTAGTTACAGGGGGCCCGAGCAGTACTTC
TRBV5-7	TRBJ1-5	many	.	CASSFRQERRGSNQPQHF	TGTGCCAGCAGCTTTCGACAGGAGCGGAGGGGAAGCAATCAGCCCCAGCATTTT
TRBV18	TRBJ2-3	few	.	CASSPFAGSLQTDTQYF	TGTGCCAGCTCACCCTTCGCCGGGAGCTTGCAGACAGATACGCAGTATTTT
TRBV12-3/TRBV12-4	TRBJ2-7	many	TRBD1	CASSPGTGGYHSYEQYF	TGTGCCAGCAGCCCCGGGACAGGGGGATATCACTCCTACGAGCAGTACTTC
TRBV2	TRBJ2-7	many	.	CASSEDRVYEQYF	TGTGCCAGCAGTGAGGACCGCGTATACGAGCAGTACTTC
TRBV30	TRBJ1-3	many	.	CAWRATSNAGNTIYF	TGTGCCTGGAGGGCCACATCGAACGCAGGAAACACCATATATTTT
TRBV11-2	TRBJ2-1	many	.	CASSLLDIYNEQFF	TGTGCCAGCAGCTTACTAGACATCTACAATGAGCAGTTCTTC
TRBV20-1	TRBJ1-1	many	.	CSASRQMTPEAFF	TGCAGTGCTAGTAGACAGATGACCCCTGAAGCTTTCTTT
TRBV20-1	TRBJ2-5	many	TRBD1	CSASGFNRGRETQYF	TGCAGTGCTAGCGGTTTTAACAGGGGGCGAGAGACCCAGTACTTC
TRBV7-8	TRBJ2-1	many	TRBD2	CASMNSSGAPKVHEQFF	TGTGCCAGCATGAACTCTAGCGGGGCCCCGAAGGTCCATGAGCAGTTCTTC
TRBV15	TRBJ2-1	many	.	CATSRDRDSSYNEQFF	TGTGCCACCAGCAGAGATCGAGATTCTTCCTACAATGAGCAGTTCTTC
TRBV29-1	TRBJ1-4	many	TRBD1	CSADDRGRGEKLFF	TGCAGCGCTGACGACAGGGGGCGAGGTGAAAAACTGTTTTTT
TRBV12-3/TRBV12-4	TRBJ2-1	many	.	CASSSRGSADYNEQFF	TGTGCCAGCAGTTCCCGGGGCAGCGCAGACTACAATGAGCAGTTCTTC
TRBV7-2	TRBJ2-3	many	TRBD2	CASSPTSGRVQDTQYF	TGTGCCAGCAGCCCGACTAGCGGGAGAGTCCAGGATACGCAGTATTTT
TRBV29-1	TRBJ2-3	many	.	CSSNIPSTDTQYF	TGCAGCTCGAACATCCCTAGCACAGATACGCAGTATTTT
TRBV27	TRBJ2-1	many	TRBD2	CASSPGLATRQFF	TGTGCCAGCAGTCCGGGACTAGCGACTCGGCAGTTCTTC
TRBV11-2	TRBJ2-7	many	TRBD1	CASSLGGGSPYEQYF	TGTGCCAGCAGCTTAGGAGGGGGCTCCCCCTACGAGCAGTACTTC
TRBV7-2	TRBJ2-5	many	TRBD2	CASTRVRGGETQYF	TGTGCCAGCACCCGCGTCCGGGGAGGGGAGACCCAGTACTTC
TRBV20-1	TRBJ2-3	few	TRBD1	CSARGDRGLDTQYF	TGCAGTGCCCGGGGAGACAGGGGGTTAGATACGCAGTATTTT
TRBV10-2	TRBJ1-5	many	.	CATIPTHPSEPQHF	TGCGCCACGATCCCCACCCACCCATCGGAGCCCCAGCATTTT
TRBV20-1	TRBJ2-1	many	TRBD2	CSANSGRALSEQFF	TGCAGTGCCAATAGCGGGAGGGCCCTGAGTGAGCAGTTCTTC